Below, one T cell receptor beta chain is given with its context. These data originate in a study of OX40 agonist ivuxolimab in advanced cancers. Overall study context: Patients assigned to dose escalation were diagnosed with hepatocellular carcinoma, melanoma, renal cell or head and neck cancer.

In germline, CDR1 is LGHNA, CDR2 YSLEER. V was pared by 0 bases and J by 4 bases, with 12 bases of the junction left unmatched. The CDR3 is made up of 19 amino acids. The repertoire was sequenced with immunoSEQ multiplex PCR; TCRdb's copy has only in-frame clones and lacks some. The data hold roughly 86,000 clones, with about 90% observed a single time. The TCR comes from an adult with an advanced solid tumor such as melanoma, head and neck, liver or kidney cancer. The chain recombines TRBV4-3 with TRBJ2-5; the match to TRBD2 covers 12 bases. Material: CD4+ or CD8+ T cells sorted from blood, obtained in a trial of the OX40 agonist ivuxolimab. The CDR3 nucleotides are TGCGCCAGCAGCCAAGATCTCGCGACTAGCGGGAGTCGAGGAGAGACCCAGTACTTC. Translated: CASSQDLATSGSRGETQYF.